The 8 T cell receptor beta chains in this list originate from one sample, sequenced in a study of beta chain features in type 1 diabetes. Study results and limitations: Shorter TCRB CDR3s, moderately but significantly so, marked every one of the four CD4+ subsets in Type 1 diabetes patients.

For these receptors, no antigen is known. Reverse transcribing all isolated RNA meant expressed TCRB transcripts were sequenced. Profiling relied on immunoSEQ multiplex PCR, and the TCRdb table lists in-frame clones only, not all of them. Of about 640,000 clones listed, around 12% are singletons. Sequenced material: naive CD4+ T cells from blood. The receptors were sampled from a man aged 25 to 40 with type 1 diabetes.

For this clone: Other nucleotide sequences in the sample specify the same CDR3. This chain links TRBV5-1 with TRBJ1-1; perhaps TRBD1 as D (5 bases). The length of the CDR3 is 13 residues. CDR1 and CDR2 (germline): SGHRS, YFSETQ. Trimming pared 4 bases from V and 3 bases from J, leaving 10 bases between. CDR3 region: CASSTQGDTEAFF. CDR3 sequence (DNA): TGCGCCAGCAGCACTCAGGGAGACACTGAAGCTTTCTTT.

CDR3: CASSFLGTVDTEAFF. The CDR3 bases are TGTGCCAGCAGTTTTTTGGGGACAGTAGACACTGAAGCTTTCTTT. The chain couples TRBV6-1 to TRBJ1-1; the match to TRBD1 covers 7 bases. The CDR3 runs to 15 residues. V gave up 5 bases and J gave up 3 bases; unmatched junction bases: 9. Germline V gene sequence: CDR1 MNHNS, CDR2 SASEGT.

This clone was seen a handful of times. The chain combines TRBV6-1 with TRBJ2-7; D not certain. Germline lookup yields CDR1 MNHNS and CDR2 SASEGT. This CDR3 region has 15 residues. Trimming cost V 1 base and J 2 bases, with 12 bases left between them. The CDR3 loop is CASSEGPNKPYEQYF. For the CDR3, the DNA is TGTGCCAGCAGTGAAGGCCCCAATAAGCCCTACGAGCAGTACTTC.

This sequence joins TRBV7-6 and TRBJ2-6; TRBD1 is a possible D gene (6 bases). Germline CDR1 reads SGHVS; CDR2 reads FNYEAQ. The CDR3 is 18 amino acids. Trimming stripped 5 bases from V and 4 bases from J, with 21 bases between. The CDR3 reads CASSPDTGSSSGANVLTF. DNA of the CDR3: TGTGCCAGCAGCCCAGATACAGGGTCCTCCTCGGGGGCCAACGTCCTGACTTTC.

To note about this clone: Within the sample, other DNA sequences also encode this same CDR3. The CDR3 DNA reads as TGTGCCAGCAGCTCCCGACTAGCGGGGGGGCCGGAGACCCAGTACTTC. This translates into CASSSRLAGGPETQYF. V is TRBV7-2 and J is TRBJ2-5, with 14 nucleotides matching TRBD2. This CDR3 region has 16 residues. Germline CDR1 and CDR2: SGHTA and FQGNSA. The J segment lost 5 bases and the V segment lost 4 bases, leaving 6 bases of the junction unmatched.

In this sample, this clone turned up a few times. This rearrangement joins TRBV11-2 to TRBJ2-5; D not certain. Germline CDR1 is SGHAT and CDR2 is FQNNGV. Trimming cost V 5 bases and J 5 bases, with 15 bases left between them. This CDR3 is built from 14 residues. The CDR3 region is CASSPMGSKETQYF. CDR3 in DNA: TGTGCCAGCAGCCCAATGGGCTCTAAGGAGACCCAGTACTTC.

This clone was counted between two and nine times. The chain links TRBV7-9 to TRBJ2-1, with 9 bases fitting TRBD2. The junction had 18 bases not matched to a gene; V was cut back by 4 bases and J by 5 bases. The CDR3 loop spans 19 amino acids. Germline V CDR1 and CDR2: SEHNR, FQNEAQ (reference sequence). CDR3 sequence (DNA): TGTGCCAGCAGCTCAGCTAATGCAGCGGGGGGTCTTCTTCACAATGAGCAGTTCTTC. Protein: CASSSANAAGGLLHNEQFF.

There are a few counts of this clone. This sequence joins TRBV11-3 and TRBJ1-1; a possible D gene is TRBD1 (5 bases). This CDR3 comprises 16 residues. V lost 4 bases, J lost 3 bases, and 18 bases lay in between. CDR1 and CDR2 from the germline V gene are SGHNT and YENEEA. This chain's CDR3 is CASSSIGYRLDTEAFF. The CDR3 coding sequence is TGTGCCAGCAGCTCTATTGGCTACAGGTTGGACACTGAAGCTTTCTTT.